This T cell receptor (beta chain) originates from a study of blood T cells in healthy people across ages. A note on this clonotype: Its matching antigen is unknown.

The CDR3 runs 16 residues. V was cut by 6 bases and J by 0 bases, with 15 bases left in between. Germline loops: CDR1 KGHSH, CDR2 LQKENI. The use of a sample-barcoded 5' primer and a J-beta primer mix characterized a second PCR of roughly 6 to 11 cycles. TCRdb re-derived calls from the 5' RACE reads in MiXCR, one entry per CDR3 protein. The table shows 650,000 to 900,000 distinct CDR3 sequences, with 62% occurring only once. Study-wide points: Diversity figures derived from one million T cells were judged to underestimate the true value. Per million T cells, the diversity of TCR beta decreased roughly linearly as age advanced.

Sequenced input: blood. The V and J genes are TRBV18 and TRBJ2-1; the D gene could be TRBD1 or TRBD2 (5 bases each). This receptor was identified in a man aged 25 to 40 in good health. The CDR3 DNA reads TGTGCCAGCTCCCCAGGGACCCCCAGCTCCTACAATGAGCAGTTCTTC. Its protein is CASSPGTPSSYNEQFF.